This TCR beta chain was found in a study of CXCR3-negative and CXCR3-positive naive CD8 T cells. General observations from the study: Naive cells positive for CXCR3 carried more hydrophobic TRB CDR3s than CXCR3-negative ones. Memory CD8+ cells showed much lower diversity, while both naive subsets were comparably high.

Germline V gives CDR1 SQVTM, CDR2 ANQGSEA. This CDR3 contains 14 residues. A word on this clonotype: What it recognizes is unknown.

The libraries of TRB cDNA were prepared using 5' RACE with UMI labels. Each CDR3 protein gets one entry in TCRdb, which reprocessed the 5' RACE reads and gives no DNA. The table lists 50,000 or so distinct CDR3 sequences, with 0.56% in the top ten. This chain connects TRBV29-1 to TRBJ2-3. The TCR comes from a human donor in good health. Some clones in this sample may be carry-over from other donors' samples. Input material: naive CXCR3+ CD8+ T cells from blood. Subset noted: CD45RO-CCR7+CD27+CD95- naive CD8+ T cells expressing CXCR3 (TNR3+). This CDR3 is CSVEASTGTDTQYF.